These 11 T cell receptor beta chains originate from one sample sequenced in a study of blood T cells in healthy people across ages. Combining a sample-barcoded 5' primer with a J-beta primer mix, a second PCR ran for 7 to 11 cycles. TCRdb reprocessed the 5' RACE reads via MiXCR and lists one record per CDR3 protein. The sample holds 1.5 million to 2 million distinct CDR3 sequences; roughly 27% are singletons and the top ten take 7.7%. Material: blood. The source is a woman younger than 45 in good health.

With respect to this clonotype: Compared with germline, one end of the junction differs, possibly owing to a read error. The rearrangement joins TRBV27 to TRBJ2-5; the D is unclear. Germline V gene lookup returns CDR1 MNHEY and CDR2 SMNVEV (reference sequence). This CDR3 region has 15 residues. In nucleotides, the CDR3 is TGTGCCAGCAGTTTATGGGGTGGCTACCAAGGGACCCAGTACTTC. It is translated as CASSLWGGYQGTQYF.

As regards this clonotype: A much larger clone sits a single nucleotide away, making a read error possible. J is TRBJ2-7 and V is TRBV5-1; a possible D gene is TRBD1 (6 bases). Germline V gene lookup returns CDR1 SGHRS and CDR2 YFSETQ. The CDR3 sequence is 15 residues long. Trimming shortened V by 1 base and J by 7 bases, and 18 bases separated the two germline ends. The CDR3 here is CASSLTGSTYNEQYF. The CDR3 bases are TGCGCCAGCAGCTTGACAGGGAGCACCTACAATGAGCAGTACTTC. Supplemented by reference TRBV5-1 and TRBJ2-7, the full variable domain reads KAGVTQTPRYLIKTRGQQVTLSCSPISGHRSVSWYQQTPGQGLQFLFEYFSETQRNKGNFPGRFSGRQFSNSRSEMNVSTLELGDSALYLCASSLTGSTYNEQYFGPGTRLTVT.

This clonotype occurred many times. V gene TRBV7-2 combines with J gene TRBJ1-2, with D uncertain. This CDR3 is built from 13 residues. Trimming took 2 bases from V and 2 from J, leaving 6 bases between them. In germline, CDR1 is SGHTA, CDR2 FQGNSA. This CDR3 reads CASSLNKNYGYTF. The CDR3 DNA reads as TGTGCCAGCAGCTTAAACAAGAACTATGGCTACACCTTC.

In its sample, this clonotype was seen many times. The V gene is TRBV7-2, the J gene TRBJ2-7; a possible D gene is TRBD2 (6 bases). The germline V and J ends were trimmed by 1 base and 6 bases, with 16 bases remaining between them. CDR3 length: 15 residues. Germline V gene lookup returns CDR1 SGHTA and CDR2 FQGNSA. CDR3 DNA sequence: TGTGCCAGCAGCTTAGATGGAGGGATTCCCGGCGAGCAGTACTTC. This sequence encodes CASSLDGGIPGEQYF.

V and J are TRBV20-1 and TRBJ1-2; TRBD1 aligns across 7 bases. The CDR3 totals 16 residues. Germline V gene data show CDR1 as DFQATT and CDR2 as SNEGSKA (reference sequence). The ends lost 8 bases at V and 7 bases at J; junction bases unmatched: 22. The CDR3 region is CSSPGSDRDSPFGYTF. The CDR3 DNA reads TGCAGTTCTCCCGGTTCCGACAGGGACTCCCCCTTTGGCTACACCTTC.

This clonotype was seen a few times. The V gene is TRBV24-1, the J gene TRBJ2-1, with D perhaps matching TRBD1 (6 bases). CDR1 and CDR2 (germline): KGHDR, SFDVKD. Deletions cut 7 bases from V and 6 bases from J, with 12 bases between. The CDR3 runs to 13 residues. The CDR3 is CATSRTAGNEQFF. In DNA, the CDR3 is TGTGCCACCAGCAGGACAGCTGGCAATGAGCAGTTCTTC.

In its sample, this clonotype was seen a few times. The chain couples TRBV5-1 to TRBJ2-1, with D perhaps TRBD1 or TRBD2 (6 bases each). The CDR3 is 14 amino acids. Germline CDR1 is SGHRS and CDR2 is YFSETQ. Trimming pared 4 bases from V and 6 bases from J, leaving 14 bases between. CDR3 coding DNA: TGCGCCAGCAGCACCAGGGGAGGAGGCAATGAGCAGTTCTTC. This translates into CASSTRGGGNEQFF.

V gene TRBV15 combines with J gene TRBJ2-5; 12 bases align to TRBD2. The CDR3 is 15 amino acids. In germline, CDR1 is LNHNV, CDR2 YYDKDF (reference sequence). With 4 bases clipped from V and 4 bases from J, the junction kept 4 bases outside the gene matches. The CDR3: CATSTRLAGAETQYF. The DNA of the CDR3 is TGTGCCACCAGCACCCGACTAGCGGGAGCAGAGACCCAGTACTTC.

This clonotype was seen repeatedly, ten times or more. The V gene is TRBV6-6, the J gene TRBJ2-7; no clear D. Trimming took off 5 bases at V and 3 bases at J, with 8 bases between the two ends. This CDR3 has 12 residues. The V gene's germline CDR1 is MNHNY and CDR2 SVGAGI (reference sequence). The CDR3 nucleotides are TGTGCCAGCAGTGGGCTAGTCTACGAGCAGTACTTC. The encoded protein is CASSGLVYEQYF.

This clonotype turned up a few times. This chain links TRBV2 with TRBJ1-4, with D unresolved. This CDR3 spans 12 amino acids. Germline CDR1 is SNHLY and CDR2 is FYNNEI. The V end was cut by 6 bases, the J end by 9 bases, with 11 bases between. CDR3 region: CASRLDGQKLFF. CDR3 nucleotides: TGTGCCAGCAGGTTGGACGGACAAAAACTGTTTTTT.

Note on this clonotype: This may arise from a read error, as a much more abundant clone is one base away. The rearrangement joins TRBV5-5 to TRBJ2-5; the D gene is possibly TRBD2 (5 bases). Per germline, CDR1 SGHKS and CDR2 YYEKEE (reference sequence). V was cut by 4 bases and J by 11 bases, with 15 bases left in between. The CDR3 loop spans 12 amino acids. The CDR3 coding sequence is TGTGCCAGCAGCGATCGGACTTACGGGCAGTACTTC. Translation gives CASSDRTYGQYF.